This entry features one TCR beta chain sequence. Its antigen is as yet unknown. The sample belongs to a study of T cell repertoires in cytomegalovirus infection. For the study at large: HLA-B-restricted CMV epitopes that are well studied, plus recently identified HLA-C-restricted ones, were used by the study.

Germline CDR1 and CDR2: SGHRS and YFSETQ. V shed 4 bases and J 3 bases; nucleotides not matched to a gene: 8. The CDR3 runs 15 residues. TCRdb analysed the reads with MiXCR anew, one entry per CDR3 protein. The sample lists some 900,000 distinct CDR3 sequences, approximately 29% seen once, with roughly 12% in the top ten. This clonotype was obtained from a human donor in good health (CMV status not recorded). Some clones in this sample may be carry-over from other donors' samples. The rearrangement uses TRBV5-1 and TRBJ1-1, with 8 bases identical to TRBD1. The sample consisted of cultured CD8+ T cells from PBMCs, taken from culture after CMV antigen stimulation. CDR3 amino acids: CASSRRTGRYTEAFF. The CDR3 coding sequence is TGCGCCAGCAGCAGGCGGACAGGGAGGTACACTGAAGCTTTCTTT. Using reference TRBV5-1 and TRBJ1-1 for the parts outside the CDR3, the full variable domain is KAGVTQTPRYLIKTRGQQVTLSCSPISGHRSVSWYQQTPGQGLQFLFEYFSETQRNKGNFPGRFSGRQFSNSRSEMNVSTLELGDSALYLCASSRRTGRYTEAFFGQGTRLTVV.